This T cell receptor (beta chain) was identified during a study of shared clonotypes between healthy human individuals. Study findings and constraints: Represented genetic and exposure-history diversity was restricted by having few donors.

CDR1 SGDLS and CDR2 YYNGEE come from the germline V gene. The trim removed 7 bases at V and 5 bases at J, leaving 5 bases unmatched. The CDR3 length is 14 residues. Samples underwent the assay at deep level. Several immunoSEQ 96-well plates shared each subset's DNA, each plate a replicate. Under the authors' procedure: ImmunoSEQ gave junction-only sequences without quality scores, so filtering differed. Assay used: immunoSEQ multiplex PCR; TCRdb lists only in-frame clones, some missing. Clone size and the V and J calls come from that table; the DNA yielded D and trimming. This table has some 1.5 million clones, under 99% appearing once. As regards this clone: The antigen is unknown.

The receptor was isolated from a man in his thirties or forties in good health. The material sequenced was naive CD4+ T cells sorted from blood. Subset reported: CD45RA+ positively selected. The rearrangement joins TRBV9 to TRBJ2-2; TRBD1 matches at 10 bases. This CDR3 is CASGRQGATGELFF. In nucleotides, the CDR3 is TGTGCCAGCGGCCGACAGGGGGCAACCGGGGAGCTGTTTTTT.